What follows are 31 T cell receptor beta chains derived from one specimen sequenced in a study of tumor and adjacent non-tumor tissue in lung cancer. The template was RNA from unsorted bulk tissue. The normal lung tissue was taken more than 3 cm from the tumor edge. TCRbeta libraries were built with three rounds of nested PCR, modified from ARM-PCR. TCRdb used MiXCR to reprocess the multiplex PCR reads, holding one entry per CDR3 protein. The data show tens of thousands of distinct CDR3 sequences, with 61% seen just once and 25% to 35% held by the top ten. The sequenced sample was distant non-tumor lung tissue. These receptors all come from a man in his 70s with non-small cell lung cancer.

In the case of this clonotype: A read error may explain this, as a much larger clone is one base away. The chain recombines TRBV5-5 with TRBJ1-1; D is unclear. The CDR3 loop spans 15 amino acids. Germline lookup yields CDR1 SGHKS and CDR2 YYEKEE (reference sequence). V was pared by 2 bases and J by 4 bases, with 15 bases between. As DNA, the CDR3 is TGTGCCAGCAGCTTCTCGGGTCAGAGAGGCACTGAAGCTTTCTTT. It specifies CASSFSGQRGTEAFF.

As regards this clonotype: This may be a read error, as it is one base from a much larger clone. This chain connects TRBV5-4 to TRBJ2-5; D ambiguous. Germline V CDR1 and CDR2: SGHNT, YYREEE (reference sequence). The CDR3 loop spans 14 amino acids. The CDR3 region is CAGSFTGNQETQYF. The CDR3 DNA reads as TGTGCCGGCAGCTTTACGGGCAACCAAGAGACCCAGTACTTC.

The CDR3 is CACTGVPGQNTDTQYF. CDR3 sequence (DNA): TGTGCCTGCACGGGGGTACCGGGTCAGAACACAGATACGCAGTATTTT. The rearrangement joins TRBV6-1 to TRBJ2-3; D might be TRBD2 (6 bases). Germline V lookup: CDR1 MNHNS, CDR2 SASEGT. The V end lost 11 bases, the J end lost 2 bases, and 23 bases lay between the germline ends. The CDR3 runs to 16 residues.

This clonotype has a count of ten or more. V gene TRBV6-1 combines with J gene TRBJ1-5; D call uncertain. The CDR3 runs to 19 residues. Germline values: CDR1 MNHNS, CDR2 SASEGT. V dropped 5 bases and J dropped 2 bases, with 25 bases sitting between them. The CDR3, as DNA: TGTGCCAGCAGTTTATACCTTAGACGGTCCCATAAGGGCAATCAGCCCCAGCATTTT. Encoded protein: CASSLYLRRSHKGNQPQHF.

This clonotype has only one observation. No conserved phenylalanine or tryptophan is present at the end of the CDR3, so a read error is the likely explanation. The V and J genes are TRBV5-6 and TRBJ2-7; 7 positions match TRBD2. Germline-derived CDR1 and CDR2 are SGHDT and YYEEEE. The CDR3 has 17 residues. Written as DNA, the CDR3 is TGTGTCAGCACCTCAGAGGGAGGGCCCCTTATCTCCTACGAGCAGTACCTC. It translates to CVSTSEGGPLISYEQYL.

This clonotype was counted between two and nine times. V is TRBV7-2 and J is TRBJ2-7; D possibly corresponds to TRBD2 (5 bases). V was clipped by 4 bases and J by 1 base, with 20 bases between them. Germline CDR1 and CDR2: SGHTA and FQGNSA. CDR3 length: 17 amino acids. This chain's CDR3 is CASSSSLERPQSYEQYF. For the CDR3, the DNA is TGTGCCAGCAGCTCTTCCCTCGAGCGGCCCCAGTCCTACGAGCAGTACTTC.

As to this clonotype: Likely a read error: the CDR3 ends without its conserved phenylalanine or tryptophan. V usage is TRBV10-2 and J usage is TRBJ1-1, with D perhaps matching TRBD1 (5 bases). This CDR3 contains 19 residues. Germline V gives CDR1 WSHSY, CDR2 SAAADI. CDR3 coding DNA: TGCGCCAGCAGCCCCGGGCCTTTTGGGGGGAGGGTAATGAACACTGAGGCTTTCTCT. Translated, it gives CASSPGPFGGRVMNTEAFS.

The chain joins TRBV20-1 to TRBJ1-5; TRBD1 aligns across 7 bases. Germline assignment: CDR1 DFQATT and CDR2 SNEGSKA (reference sequence). CDR3 length: 15 amino acids. Written as DNA, the CDR3 is TGCAATGTTAGACCGGGACAGCGCCTTTATCAGCCCCAGCATTTT. Amino acids: CNVRPGQRLYQPQHF.

This clonotype turned up a few times. Because the CDR3 is missing its conserved closing phenylalanine or tryptophan, this is likely a read error. The V and J genes are TRBV24-1 and TRBJ2-1; TRBD2 matches at 12 bases. CDR3 length: 13 residues. V lost 12 bases to trimming and J lost 8 bases; unmatched junction nucleotides: 7. Germline assignment: CDR1 KGHDR and CDR2 SFDVKD. This CDR3 is CAVGLAGTDEQFS. CDR3 DNA: TGTGCCGTCGGACTAGCGGGAACCGATGAGCAGTTCTCC.

The V call is TRBV13, the J call TRBJ1-3; D possibly corresponds to TRBD1 (6 bases). The CDR3 is 16 amino acids. V dropped 1 base and J dropped 0 bases, with 10 bases sitting between them. CDR1 and CDR2 from the germline V gene are PRHDT and FYEKMQ (reference sequence). CDR3 in DNA: TGTGCCAGCAGCTTAGAGGACAGATCCTCTGGAAACACCATATATTTT. Protein: CASSLEDRSSGNTIYF.

This clonotype was observed at least ten times. CDR3 sequence: CAISVLGTQYF. CDR3 DNA sequence: TGTGCCATCAGTGTTCTAGGGACCCAGTACTTC. V is TRBV10-3 and J is TRBJ2-5, with D unresolved. V lost 4 bases and J 7 bases, leaving 7 bases between the germline ends. The CDR3 spans 11 residues. Germline loops: CDR1 ENHRY, CDR2 SYGVKD.

Regarding this clonotype: One base away lies a much larger clone, so this may be a sequencing read error. The genes are TRBV4-1 and TRBJ2-1; a weak D match, TRBD1 (6 bases). Looked up from germline, CDR1 is MGHRA and CDR2 is YSYEKL. CDR3 length: 17 residues. The CDR3 DNA follows: TGCGCCAGCAGCCGTAGTGGGGGCACGAGCTCCTACAATGTGCAGTTCTTC. It codes for CASSRSGGTSSYNVQFF.

The J gene is TRBJ2-7, the V gene TRBV6-1; 9 bases are a match to TRBD1. Germline CDR1 MNHNS, CDR2 SASEGT. The CDR3 extends over 14 amino acids. V lost 10 bases, J lost 1 base, and 8 bases stayed unmatched. The CDR3 protein is CAISRTGESYEQYF. CDR3 coding DNA: TGTGCCATCTCCCGGACAGGGGAGTCCTACGAGCAGTACTTC.

This chain uses TRBV4-2 with TRBJ2-3; TRBD2 matches at 7 bases. CDR1 and CDR2 from the germline V gene are LGHNA and YNFKEQ. The CDR3 extends over 13 amino acids. The J segment lost 3 bases and the V segment lost 6 bases, leaving 3 bases of the junction unmatched. The CDR3 spells CASRPGGTDTQYF. In DNA, the CDR3 is TGTGCCAGCAGGCCCGGGGGGACAGATACGCAGTATTTT.

This clonotype was recorded at least ten times. J is TRBJ2-1 and V is TRBV6-5, with 7 nucleotides matching TRBD2. The V gene's germline CDR1 is MNHEY and CDR2 SVGAGI. J lost 0 bases, V lost 6 bases, and 5 bases had no gene match. The CDR3 runs to 15 residues. This CDR3 is CASSHRGSSYNEQFF. The CDR3, as DNA: TGTGCCAGCAGCCACCGCGGGAGCTCCTACAATGAGCAGTTCTTC.

This clonotype was picked up a small number of times. Given a much more abundant clone one base away, this may be a read error. The V gene is TRBV5-5, the J gene TRBJ2-7; TRBD1 matches at 10 bases. CDR3 length: 13 amino acids. Germline V gene lookup returns CDR1 SGHKS and CDR2 YYEKEE (reference sequence). CDR3 sequence (DNA): TGTGTCAGCAGCCCGGGACAGGGGAACGAGCAGTACTTC. It is translated as CVSSPGQGNEQYF.

This clonotype was seen many times. V gene TRBV5-4 combines with J gene TRBJ1-2; maybe TRBD1 (5 bases). V was pared by 4 bases and J by 3 bases, with 16 bases between. The CDR3 runs 15 residues. The germline V gene encodes CDR1 SGHNT and CDR2 YYREEE (reference sequence). This chain's CDR3 is CASSATRGEDYGYTF. The DNA for the CDR3 is TGTGCCAGCAGCGCAACTCGGGGGGAGGACTATGGCTACACCTTC.

This clonotype came up many times. The chain links TRBV11-2 to TRBJ1-3; the D gene is possibly TRBD1 (5 bases). V shed 5 bases and J shed 0 bases, with 20 bases lying between them. The germline V gene has CDR1 SGHAT and CDR2 FQNNGV. This CDR3 has 18 amino acids. Written as DNA, the CDR3 is TGTGCCAGCAGCCCCCGAGGGACGGTCCTGTTCTCTGGAAACACCATATATTTT. Translating it yields CASSPRGTVLFSGNTIYF.

This clonotype was recorded many times. V usage is TRBV6-6 and J usage is TRBJ1-4; 8 positions match TRBD1. The CDR3 is made up of 14 amino acids. Germline V gene lookup returns CDR1 MNHNY and CDR2 SVGAGI (reference sequence). The junction had 4 bases not matched to a gene; V was cut back by 6 bases and J by 4 bases. Here the CDR3 DNA reads TGTGCCAGCAGAGACAGGGGCCATAATGAAAAACTGTTTTTT. It yields the protein CASRDRGHNEKLFF.

This clonotype was observed many times. The chain employs TRBV11-2 and TRBJ1-1; 7 bases line up with TRBD1. J was trimmed by 4 bases and V by 7 bases; bases with no gene match: 15. CDR1 and CDR2 from the germline V gene are SGHAT and FQNNGV. The CDR3 covers 16 residues. The CDR3 sequence: CASTLSGGVRVTEAFF. CDR3 DNA sequence: TGTGCCAGCACCCTCTCAGGGGGGGTGAGGGTCACTGAAGCTTTCTTT.

On this clonotype itself: Germline is not matched at one junction end, which may reflect a read error. This sequence joins TRBV7-3 and TRBJ2-1; weak D call: TRBD2 (7 bases). This CDR3 has 17 amino acids. Germline V CDR1 and CDR2: SGHTA, FQGTGA. The CDR3 bases are TGTGCCAGCAGCTTAAAAAGGGGGGGATCCTTCTACAATGAGCAGCTCTTC. Translating it yields CASSLKRGGSFYNEQLF.

The chain carries TRBV29-1 and TRBJ2-7, with D perhaps TRBD2 (6 bases). Germline V lookup: CDR1 SQVTM, CDR2 ANQGSEA. Deletions cut 5 bases from V and 0 bases from J, with 14 bases between. CDR3 length equals 14 residues. CDR3 DNA: TGCAGCGTTACCGGGAGACAACGCTCCTACGAGCAGTACTTC. Its protein product is CSVTGRQRSYEQYF.

A note on this clonotype: The junction does not match germline at one end; this may be a read error. This chain connects TRBV5-1 to TRBJ1-5; maybe TRBD1 (5 bases). The CDR3 runs 14 residues. Per germline, CDR1 SGHRS and CDR2 YFSETQ. CDR3 sequence reads: CASSQGPNNRPQHF. Written as DNA, the CDR3 is TGTGCCAGCAGCCAGGGACCGAACAATCGGCCCCAGCATTTT.

This clonotype was counted a few times. The rearrangement links TRBV29-1 to TRBJ2-7; TRBD1 matches 7 bases. This CDR3 region has 12 residues. Looked up from germline, CDR1 is SQVTM and CDR2 is ANQGSEA. J was trimmed by 8 bases and V by 6 bases; bases with no gene match: 10. CDR3 nucleotides: TGCAGCGTCAAACCGACAGGGCACAAGCAGTACTTC. Its translation is CSVKPTGHKQYF.

V usage is TRBV20-1 and J usage is TRBJ2-3; 9 bases are a match to TRBD2. Losses at the gene ends were 4 bases for V and 2 bases for J; bases not matched to a gene: 4. The CDR3 runs to 14 residues. Germline CDR1 is DFQATT and CDR2 is SNEGSKA (reference sequence). The CDR3 loop reads CSAILAGTTDTQYF. The CDR3 DNA follows: TGCAGTGCTATCCTAGCGGGAACCACAGATACGCAGTATTTT.

Of note for this clonotype: A read error is likely, as this CDR3 ends without the conserved phenylalanine or tryptophan. V is TRBV5-1 and J is TRBJ2-7; D gene uncertain. In germline, CDR1 is SGHRS, CDR2 YFSETQ. Trimming took off 0 bases at V and 6 bases at J, with 10 bases between the two ends. This CDR3 has 13 amino acids. The chain's CDR3 is CASSLVPTLEQYI. CDR3 coding DNA: TGCGCCAGCAGCTTGGTACCGACCCTCGAGCAGTACATC.

As concerns this clonotype: This may stem from a read error, because a much larger clone lies one nucleotide away. The rearrangement links TRBV4-1 to TRBJ2-3; either TRBD1 or TRBD2 may supply D (6 bases each). In germline, CDR1 is MGHRA, CDR2 YSYEKL. The CDR3 runs 20 residues. The CDR3 here is CASSLRGGSGRGRFPDRQYF. In DNA, the CDR3 is TGCGCCAGCAGCCTCCGAGGGGGGAGCGGGCGAGGACGCTTTCCAGATAGGCAGTATTTT.

The chain combines TRBV28 with TRBJ1-5; a possible D gene is TRBD1 (5 bases). The germline V gene has CDR1 MDHEN and CDR2 SYDVKM. Trimming left V 7 bases short and J 9 bases short, with 25 bases between. The CDR3 loop spans 16 amino acids. CDR3 coding DNA: TGTGCCAGCACACAGGTTTCGGGCCTCTTCAATTGGCCCCAGCATTTT. This sequence encodes CASTQVSGLFNWPQHF. The whole variable domain, filled in from reference TRBV28 and TRBJ1-5, reads DVKVTQSSRYLVKRTGEKVFLECVQDMDHENMFWYRQDPGLGLRLIYFSYDVKMKEKGDIPEGYSVSREKKERFSLILESASTNQTSMYLCASTQVSGLFNWPQHFGDGTRLSIL.

Details on this clonotype: Since the CDR3 does not end with the conserved phenylalanine or tryptophan, this likely comes from a read error. This chain links TRBV5-6 with TRBJ2-7, with 8 bases identical to TRBD1. Germline-derived CDR1 and CDR2 are SGHDT and YYEEEE. The CDR3 totals 14 residues. The DNA for the CDR3 is TGTGTCAGCAGCCCGGACAGGGCGTCCTACGAGCAGTACAAC. Translating it yields CVSSPDRASYEQYN.

The CDR3 protein is CSARDTWGQPQHF. The CDR3 DNA reads as TGCAGTGCTAGAGATACCTGGGGTCAGCCCCAGCATTTT. This chain uses TRBV20-1 with TRBJ1-5; D is unresolved. The CDR3 totals 13 residues. Germline assignment: CDR1 DFQATT and CDR2 SNEGSKA (reference sequence). With 0 bases removed from V and 6 bases from J, the gap between germline ends came to 9 bases.

This clonotype showed up many times. The chain has TRBV6-1 and TRBJ1-5, with D uncertain. Trimming pared 3 bases from V and 3 bases from J, leaving 9 bases between. The CDR3 is made up of 14 amino acids. Germline-derived CDR1 and CDR2 are MNHNS and SASEGT. CDR3 DNA sequence: TGTGCCAGCAGTGAGAAGGGTTACAATCAGCCCCAGCATTTT. Protein: CASSEKGYNQPQHF.